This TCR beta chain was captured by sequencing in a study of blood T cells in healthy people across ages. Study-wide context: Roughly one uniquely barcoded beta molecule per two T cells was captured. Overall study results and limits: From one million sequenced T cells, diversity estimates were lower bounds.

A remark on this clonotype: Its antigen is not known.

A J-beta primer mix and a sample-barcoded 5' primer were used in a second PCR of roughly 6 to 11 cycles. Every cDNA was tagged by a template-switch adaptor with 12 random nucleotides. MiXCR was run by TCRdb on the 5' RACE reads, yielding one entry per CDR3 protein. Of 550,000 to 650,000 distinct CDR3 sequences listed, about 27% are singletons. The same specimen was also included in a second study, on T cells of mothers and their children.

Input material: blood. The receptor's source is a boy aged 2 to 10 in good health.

The CDR3 coding sequence is TGTGCCAGCAGTCGAAGCGGGACCACCTACGAGCAGTACTTC. This translates into CASSRSGTTYEQYF. The chain links TRBV7-9 to TRBJ2-7, with 7 bases lining up with TRBD2. V shed 6 bases, J shed 2 bases, and the junction held 7 bases outside the gene matches. Germline V gene sequence: CDR1 SEHNR, CDR2 FQNEAQ (reference sequence). CDR3 length equals 14 residues.